Described below is a single TCR beta chain sequence and its context. These data belong to a study of blood T cell repertoires in COVID-19. Study at large: Acute and convalescent COVID-19 specimens originated in the United States, Italy and Spain.

Using immunoSEQ multiplex PCR, the repertoire was profiled, and TCRdb retains in-frame clones only, with some absent. The sample consists of some 20,000 clones, about nine tenths of them appearing once. This CDR3 is built from 19 residues. Trimming removed 3 bases from V and 7 bases from J; junction bases left unmatched: 18. The germline CDR1 and CDR2 sequences are SGHNT and YYREEE (reference sequence). The rearrangement joins TRBV5-4 to TRBJ1-6, with 8 bases fitting TRBD1. The sequencing input was peripheral blood. The TCR was taken from a human donor in a cohort sampled during active COVID-19. The donor label of this sample is uncertain. The CDR3 nucleotides are TGTGCCAGCAGCTGGGGGGTAGGACAGGGACAAGCGAGGAATTCACCCCTCCACTTT. It yields the protein CASSWGVGQGQARNSPLHF.